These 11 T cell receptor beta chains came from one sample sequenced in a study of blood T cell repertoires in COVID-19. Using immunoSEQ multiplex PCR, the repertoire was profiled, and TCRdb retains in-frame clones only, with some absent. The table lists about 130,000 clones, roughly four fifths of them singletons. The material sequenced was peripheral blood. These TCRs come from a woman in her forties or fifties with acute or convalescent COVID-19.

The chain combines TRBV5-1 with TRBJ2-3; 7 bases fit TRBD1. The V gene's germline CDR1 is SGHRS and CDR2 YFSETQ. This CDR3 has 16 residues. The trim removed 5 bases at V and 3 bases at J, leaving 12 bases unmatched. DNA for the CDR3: TGCGCCAGCAGTTCAGGACAGGACCAAAGGACAGATACGCAGTATTTT. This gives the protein CASSSGQDQRTDTQYF.

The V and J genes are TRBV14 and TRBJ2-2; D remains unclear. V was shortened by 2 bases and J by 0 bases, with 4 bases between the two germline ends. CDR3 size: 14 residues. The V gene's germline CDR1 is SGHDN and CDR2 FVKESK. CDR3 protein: CASSQYPNTGELFF. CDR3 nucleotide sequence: TGTGCCAGCAGCCAATATCCGAACACCGGGGAGCTGTTTTTT.

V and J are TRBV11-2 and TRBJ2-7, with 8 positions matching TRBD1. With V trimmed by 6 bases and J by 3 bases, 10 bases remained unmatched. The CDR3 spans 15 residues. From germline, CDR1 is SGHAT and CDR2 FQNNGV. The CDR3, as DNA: TGTGCCAGCAGTCCGAGACAGGGGATGAGCTACGAGCAGTACTTC. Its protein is CASSPRQGMSYEQYF.

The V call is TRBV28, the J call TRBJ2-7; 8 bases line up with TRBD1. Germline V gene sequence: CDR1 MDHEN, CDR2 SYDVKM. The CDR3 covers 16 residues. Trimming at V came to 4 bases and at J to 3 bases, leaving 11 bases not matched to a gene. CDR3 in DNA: TGTGCCAGCAGTTCCCCCGCCTGGACAGGGAACTACGAGCAGTACTTC. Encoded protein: CASSSPAWTGNYEQYF.

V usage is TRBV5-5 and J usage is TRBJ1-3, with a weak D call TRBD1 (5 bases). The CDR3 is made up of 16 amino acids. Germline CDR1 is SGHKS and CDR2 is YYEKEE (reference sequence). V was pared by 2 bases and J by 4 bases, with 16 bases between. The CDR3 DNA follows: TGTGCCAGCAGCTTTGGCGGGGGGTTCGACGGAAACACCATATATTTT. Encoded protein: CASSFGGGFDGNTIYF.

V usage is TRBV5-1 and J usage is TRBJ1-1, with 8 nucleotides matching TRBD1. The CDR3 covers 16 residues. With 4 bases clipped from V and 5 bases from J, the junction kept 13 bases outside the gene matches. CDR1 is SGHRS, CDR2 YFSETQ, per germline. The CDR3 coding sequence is TGCGCCAGCAGCCTGGCAGGGGGCTTGGTTGGAACTGAAGCTTTCTTT. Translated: CASSLAGGLVGTEAFF.

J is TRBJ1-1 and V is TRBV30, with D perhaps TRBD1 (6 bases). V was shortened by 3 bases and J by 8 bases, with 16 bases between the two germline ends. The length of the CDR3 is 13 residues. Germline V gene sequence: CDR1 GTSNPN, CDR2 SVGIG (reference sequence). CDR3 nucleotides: TGTGCCTGGAGCCGGAAACAGGGCCCCGAAGCTTTCTTT. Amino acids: CAWSRKQGPEAFF.

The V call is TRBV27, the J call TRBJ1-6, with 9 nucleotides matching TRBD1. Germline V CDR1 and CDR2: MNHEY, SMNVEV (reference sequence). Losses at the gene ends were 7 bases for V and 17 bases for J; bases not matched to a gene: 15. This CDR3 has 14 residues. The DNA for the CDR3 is TGTGCCAGCAAATTGGGGACAGGGCCCAGCAGGGTCCACTTT. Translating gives CASKLGTGPSRVHF.

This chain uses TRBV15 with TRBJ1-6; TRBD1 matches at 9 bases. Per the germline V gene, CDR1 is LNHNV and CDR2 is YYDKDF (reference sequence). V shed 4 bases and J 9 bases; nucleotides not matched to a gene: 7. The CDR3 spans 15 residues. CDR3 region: CATSTGRDRASPLHF. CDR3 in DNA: TGTGCCACCAGCACAGGGAGGGACAGGGCTTCACCCCTCCACTTT. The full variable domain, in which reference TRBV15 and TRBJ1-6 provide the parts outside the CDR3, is DAMVIQNPRYQVTQFGKPVTLSCSQTLNHNVMYWYQQKSSQAPKLLFHYYDKDFNNEADTPDNFQSRRPNTSFCFLDIRSPGLGDTAMYLCATSTGRDRASPLHFGNGTRLTVT.

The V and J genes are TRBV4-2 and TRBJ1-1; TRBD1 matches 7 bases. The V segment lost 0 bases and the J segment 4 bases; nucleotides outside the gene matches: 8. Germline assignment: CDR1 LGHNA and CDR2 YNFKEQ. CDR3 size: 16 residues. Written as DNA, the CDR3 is TGTGCCAGCAGCCAAGATGCCGACAGGGTGGGCACTGAAGCTTTCTTT. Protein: CASSQDADRVGTEAFF.

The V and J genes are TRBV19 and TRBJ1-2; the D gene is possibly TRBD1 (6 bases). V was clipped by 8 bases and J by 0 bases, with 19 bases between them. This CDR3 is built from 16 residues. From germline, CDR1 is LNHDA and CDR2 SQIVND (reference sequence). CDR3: CASSPAGARSNYGYTF. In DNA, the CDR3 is TGTGCCAGTTCCCCCGCAGGGGCGCGTTCTAACTATGGCTACACCTTC.